Described below is a single TCR beta chain sequence and its context. Which antigen it targets is not known. The sample holds no much larger clone one base away, and base qualities are not on file. This specimen belongs to a study of Ad26.COV2.S vaccination and SARS-CoV-2 variants (dated by TCRdb to the early 2020s). Regarding the research as a whole: Vaccine-arm donors were drawn from COV1001, a multicentre, randomized, double-blind, placebo-controlled phase I-IIa trial of Ad26.COV2.S in healthy adults. Ad26.COV2.S was administered intramuscularly at 5 x 10^10 or 1 x 10^11 viral particles, either as a single shot or as two shots given 56 days apart. Sequencing of the TCRbeta repertoire served to evaluate the specificity and breadth of SARS-CoV-2-reactive T cell receptors following Ad26.COV2.S vaccination. The TCR-sequenced set comprised about 32 samples: approximately 19 Ad26.COV2.S vaccine recipients, 5 placebo recipients and 8 SARS-CoV-2 convalescent individuals. Trial participants were randomized into five groups of five: low-dose or high-dose Ad26.COV2.S given once or twice, or placebo on both occasions. Throughout the experiments and outcome assessment, investigators stayed blinded to trial group allocation. Paper-wide results and their limitations: Ad26.COV2.S recipients had higher spike-specific TCR breadth than placebo recipients (P = 0.0014). The study was not powered for comparison of responses between vaccine doses or regimens. The authors noted that the TCR breadth and depth analyses may have underestimated total T cell responses. After vaccination, spike-specific CD8+ and CD4+ T cell responses were reported to show substantial breadth. Non-spike TCR breadth was comparable between vaccine and placebo recipients, consistent with the vaccine containing only spike.

TCRbeta CDR3 regions were sequenced with the immunoSEQ Assay. After extraction, genomic DNA underwent amplification by bias-controlled multiplex PCR, followed by high-throughput sequencing. Per the original workflow: To quantify the absolute abundance of each unique TCRbeta CDR3 region, sequences were collapsed and filtered. T cell fraction was estimated by normalizing TCRbeta template counts to usable DNA, which was measured by amplifying reference genes present in all nucleated cells. Repertoire TCRs were annotated as SARS-CoV-2-specific when V gene, CDR3 amino acid sequence and J gene were exactly matched to a known reactive TCR set. The reference SARS-CoV-2 TCR set was obtained from MIRA and was filtered for enrichment in COVID-19-positive ImmuneCODE repertoires, whereby public or cross-reactive TCRs were removed. Drawing on the MIRA antigens, annotated TCRs were analysed further at the level of specific ORF or position within ORF. Depth was the summed frequency of annotated unique rearrangements, while breadth was defined as annotated unique rearrangements over total unique productive rearrangements. Two-sided Wilcoxon rank-sum tests were used to compare TCR breadth between groups. TCRdb took this table from immuneACCESS and kept in-frame rearrangements with V and J called. Such tables lack part of the clones; where checked against another copy, unresolved V genes explain under half of the gap, and the rest is unexplained. V and J calls and clone size are those listed in that table; D and trimming were worked out from the DNA. This sample lists around 500,000 clones; 80% to 90% were detected once. The biggest ten clones account for more than 1.5% of the sample.

The sample's treatment or condition, from its label and the paper: roughly 18 received Ad26.COV2.S at low or high dose, single or two shots; a few received placebo; per-sample allocation not given. Repertoires of vaccine and placebo recipients were sequenced from samples taken on day 63 after the first injection. Cohort 1b enrolled fewer than 30 adults aged 18-55 years at a single site in Boston, USA, between 29 July and 7 August 2020. Ad26.COV2.S was a replication-incompetent adenovirus type 26 vector that expressed a prefusion-stabilized SARS-CoV-2 spike protein derived from the original Wuhan strain. The receptor was isolated from a person between 18 and 65 years old who received the Ad26.COV2.S COVID-19 vaccine or a placebo. The specimen comprised peripheral blood, sampled in a trial of Ad26.COV2.S vaccine versus placebo.

CDR3 reads: CASSQTLTRLAGELFF. DNA sequence: TGTGCCAGCAGCCAAACACTGACACGCTTGGCCGGGGAGCTGTTTTTT. This receptor chain uses TRBV7-9 and TRBJ2-2; too little of a D gene remains to name it. The V end loses 5 bases and the J end loses 6 bases, and a stretch of 19 bases separates them. The germline V gene encodes CDR1 SEHNR and CDR2 FQNEAQ (reference sequence). Counted from cysteine to phenylalanine, this CDR3 has 16 amino acids. Kept here is only the CDR3 DNA, which spans 48 bases and is read in frame from base 1.